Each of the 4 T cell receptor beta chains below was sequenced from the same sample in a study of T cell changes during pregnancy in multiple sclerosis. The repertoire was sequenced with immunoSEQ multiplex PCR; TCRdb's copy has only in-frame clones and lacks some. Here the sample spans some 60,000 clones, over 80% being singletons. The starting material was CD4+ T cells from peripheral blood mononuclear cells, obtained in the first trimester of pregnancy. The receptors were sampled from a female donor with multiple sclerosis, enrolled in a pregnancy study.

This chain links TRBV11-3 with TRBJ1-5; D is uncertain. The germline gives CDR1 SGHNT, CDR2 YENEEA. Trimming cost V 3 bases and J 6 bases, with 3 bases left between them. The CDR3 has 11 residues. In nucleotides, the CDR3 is TGTGCCAGCAGCTTCGGTCAGCCCCAGCATTTT. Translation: CASSFGQPQHF.

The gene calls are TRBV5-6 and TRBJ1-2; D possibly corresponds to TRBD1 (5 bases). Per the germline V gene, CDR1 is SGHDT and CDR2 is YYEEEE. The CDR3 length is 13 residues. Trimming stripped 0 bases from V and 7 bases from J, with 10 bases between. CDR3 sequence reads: CASSLGGVPGYTF. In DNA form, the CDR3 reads TGTGCCAGCAGCTTGGGGGGCGTCCCTGGCTACACCTTC. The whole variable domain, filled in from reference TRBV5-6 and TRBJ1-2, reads DAGVTQSPTHLIKTRGQQVTLRCSPKSGHDTVSWYQQALGQGPQFIFQYYEEEERQRGNFPDRFSGHQFPNYSSELNVNALLLGDSALYLCASSLGGVPGYTFGSGTRLTVV.

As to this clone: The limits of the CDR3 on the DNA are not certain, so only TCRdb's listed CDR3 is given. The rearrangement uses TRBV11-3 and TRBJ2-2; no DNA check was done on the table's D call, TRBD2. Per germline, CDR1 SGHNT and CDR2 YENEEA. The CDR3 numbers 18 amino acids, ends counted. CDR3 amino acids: CASSFGSGRGGNTGELFF.

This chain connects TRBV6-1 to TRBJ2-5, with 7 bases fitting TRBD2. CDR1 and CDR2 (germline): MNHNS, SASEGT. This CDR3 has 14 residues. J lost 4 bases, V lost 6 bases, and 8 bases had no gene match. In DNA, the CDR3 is TGTGCCAGCAGACTCCGGTGGGGGGGAGAGACCCAGTACTTC. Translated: CASRLRWGGETQYF.